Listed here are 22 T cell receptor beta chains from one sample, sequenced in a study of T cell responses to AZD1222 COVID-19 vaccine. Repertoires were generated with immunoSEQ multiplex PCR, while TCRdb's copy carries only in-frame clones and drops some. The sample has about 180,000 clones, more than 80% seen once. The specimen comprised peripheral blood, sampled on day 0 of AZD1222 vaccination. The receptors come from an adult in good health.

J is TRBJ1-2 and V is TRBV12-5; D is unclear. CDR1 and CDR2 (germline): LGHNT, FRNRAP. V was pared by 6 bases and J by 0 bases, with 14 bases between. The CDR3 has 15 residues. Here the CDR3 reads CASGSGSGTNYGYTF. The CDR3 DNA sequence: TGTGCTAGTGGGTCCGGATCAGGAACTAACTATGGCTACACCTTC.

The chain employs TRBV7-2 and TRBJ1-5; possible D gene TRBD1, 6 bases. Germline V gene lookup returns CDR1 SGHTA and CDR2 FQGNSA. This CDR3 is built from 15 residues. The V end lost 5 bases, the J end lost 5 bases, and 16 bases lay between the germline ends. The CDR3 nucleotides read TGTGCCAGCAGCCCCCGAGGGGGAGGAGATCAGCCCCAGCATTTT. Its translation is CASSPRGGGDQPQHF.

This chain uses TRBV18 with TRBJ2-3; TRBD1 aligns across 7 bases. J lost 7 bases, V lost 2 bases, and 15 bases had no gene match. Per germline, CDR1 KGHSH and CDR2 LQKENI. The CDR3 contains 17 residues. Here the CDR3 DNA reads TGTGCCAGCTCACCAGGAAACCGGGACAGCGCCAAACATACGCAGTATTTT. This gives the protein CASSPGNRDSAKHTQYF.

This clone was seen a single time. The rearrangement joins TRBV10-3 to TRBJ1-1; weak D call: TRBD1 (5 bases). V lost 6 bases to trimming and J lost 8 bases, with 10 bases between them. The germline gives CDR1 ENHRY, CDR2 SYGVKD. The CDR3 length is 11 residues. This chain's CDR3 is CAIRGNREAFF. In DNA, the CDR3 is TGTGCCATCAGGGGAAACAGGGAAGCTTTCTTT.

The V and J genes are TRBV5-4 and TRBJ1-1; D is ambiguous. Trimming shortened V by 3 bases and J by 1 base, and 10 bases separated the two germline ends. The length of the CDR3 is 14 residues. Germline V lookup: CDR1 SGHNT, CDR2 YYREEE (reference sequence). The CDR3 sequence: CASSSGTSNTEAFF. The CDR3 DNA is TGTGCCAGCAGCTCCGGAACCTCGAACACTGAAGCTTTCTTT. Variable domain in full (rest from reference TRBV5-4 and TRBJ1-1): ETGVTQSPTHLIKTRGQQVTLRCSSQSGHNTVSWYQQALGQGPQFIFQYYREEENGRGNFPPRFSGLQFPNYSSELNVNALELDDSALYLCASSSGTSNTEAFFGQGTRLTVV.

CDR3 DNA: TGTGCCACCAGCCCCCCAGGAGGCAGGGGTGGCACTGAAGCTTTCTTT. Translation gives CATSPPGGRGGTEAFF. The chain has TRBV15 and TRBJ1-1; the D gene is possibly TRBD1 (6 bases). The germline gives CDR1 LNHNV, CDR2 YYDKDF (reference sequence). Trimming cost V 5 bases and J 4 bases, with 20 bases left between them. The length of the CDR3 is 16 residues.

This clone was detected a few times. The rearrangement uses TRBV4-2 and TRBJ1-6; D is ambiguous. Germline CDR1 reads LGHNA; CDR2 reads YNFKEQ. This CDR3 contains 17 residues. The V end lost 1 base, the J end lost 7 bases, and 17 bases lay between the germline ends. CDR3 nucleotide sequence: TGTGCCAGCAGCCAAGTTAATCAATTACTTGGGAATTCACCCCTCCACTTT. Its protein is CASSQVNQLLGNSPLHF.

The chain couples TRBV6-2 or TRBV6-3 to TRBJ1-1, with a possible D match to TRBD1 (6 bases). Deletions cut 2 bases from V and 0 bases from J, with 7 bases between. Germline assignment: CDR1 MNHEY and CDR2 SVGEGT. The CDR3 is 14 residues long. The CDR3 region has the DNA TGTGCCAGCAGTTACCAGGGGTTGAACACTGAAGCTTTCTTT. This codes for CASSYQGLNTEAFF.

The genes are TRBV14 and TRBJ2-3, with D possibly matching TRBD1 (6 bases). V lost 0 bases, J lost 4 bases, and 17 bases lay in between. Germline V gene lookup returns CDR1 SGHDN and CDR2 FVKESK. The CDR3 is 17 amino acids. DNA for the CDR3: TGTGCCAGCAGCCAAGAGAGGGGCCGGGCAGGGGCAGATACGCAGTATTTT. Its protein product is CASSQERGRAGADTQYF.

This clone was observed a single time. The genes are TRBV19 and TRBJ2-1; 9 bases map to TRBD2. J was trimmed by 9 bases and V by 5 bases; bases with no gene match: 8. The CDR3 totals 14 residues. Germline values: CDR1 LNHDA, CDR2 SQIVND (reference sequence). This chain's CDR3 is CASSPGLATGEQFF. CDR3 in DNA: TGTGCCAGTAGTCCCGGACTAGCGACGGGTGAGCAGTTCTTC.

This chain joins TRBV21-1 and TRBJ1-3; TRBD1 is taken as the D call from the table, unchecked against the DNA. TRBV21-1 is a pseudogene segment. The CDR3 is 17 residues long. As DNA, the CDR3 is TGTGCCAGCAGCAAAGGGGGGACAGGGACCATTGGAAACACCATATATTTT. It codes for CASSKGGTGTIGNTIYF.

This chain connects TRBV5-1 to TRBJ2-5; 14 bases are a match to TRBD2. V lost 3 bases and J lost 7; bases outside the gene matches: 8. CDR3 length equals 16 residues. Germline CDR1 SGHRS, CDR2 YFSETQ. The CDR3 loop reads CASSSAGTSGSGTQYF. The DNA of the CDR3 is TGCGCCAGCAGCTCCGCCGGGACTAGCGGGAGTGGGACCCAGTACTTC.

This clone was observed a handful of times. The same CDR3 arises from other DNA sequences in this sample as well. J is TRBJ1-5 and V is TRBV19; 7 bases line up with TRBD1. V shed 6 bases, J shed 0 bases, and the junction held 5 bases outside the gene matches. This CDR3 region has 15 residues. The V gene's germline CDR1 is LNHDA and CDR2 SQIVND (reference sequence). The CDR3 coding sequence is TGTGCCAGTAGACCGGACAGGTCTAGCAATCAGCCCCAGCATTTT. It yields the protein CASRPDRSSNQPQHF.

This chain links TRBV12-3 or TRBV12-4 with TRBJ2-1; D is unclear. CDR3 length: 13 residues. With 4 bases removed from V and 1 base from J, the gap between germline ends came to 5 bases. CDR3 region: CASSWGSYNEQFF. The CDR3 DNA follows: TGTGCCAGCAGTTGGGGTTCCTACAATGAGCAGTTCTTC.

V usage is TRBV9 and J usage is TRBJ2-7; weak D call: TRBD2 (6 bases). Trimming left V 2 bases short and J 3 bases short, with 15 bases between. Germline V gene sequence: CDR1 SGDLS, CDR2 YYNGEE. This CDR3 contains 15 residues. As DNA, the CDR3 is TGTGCCAGCAGCGTCGGCGGAGGGGCCATCTACGAGCAGTACTTC. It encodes CASSVGGGAIYEQYF.

The CDR3 is CASSLTSGTSGSYNEQFF. CDR3 DNA: TGTGCCAGCAGCCTCACATCCGGGACTAGCGGCTCCTACAATGAGCAGTTCTTC. This rearrangement joins TRBV7-6 to TRBJ2-1, with TRBD2 identical over 11 bases. With 5 bases clipped from V and 0 bases from J, the junction kept 9 bases outside the gene matches. CDR1 and CDR2 (germline): SGHVS, FNYEAQ. This CDR3 is 18 amino acids long.

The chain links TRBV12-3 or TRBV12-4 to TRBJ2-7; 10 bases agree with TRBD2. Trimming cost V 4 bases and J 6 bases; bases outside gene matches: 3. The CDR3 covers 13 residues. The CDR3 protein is CASSSIAGGEQYF. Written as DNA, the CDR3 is TGTGCCAGCAGTTCGATAGCGGGAGGCGAGCAGTACTTC.

CDR3 bases: TGTGCCAGTAGTATAAATCGGGGGGCCCAAGAGACCCAGTACTTC. This codes for CASSINRGAQETQYF. The chain links TRBV19 to TRBJ2-5; TRBD2 might be the D (7 bases). The V gene lost 2 bases and the J gene lost 1 base, with 11 bases spanning the gap. The CDR3 totals 15 residues. Germline V gene lookup returns CDR1 LNHDA and CDR2 SQIVND (reference sequence).

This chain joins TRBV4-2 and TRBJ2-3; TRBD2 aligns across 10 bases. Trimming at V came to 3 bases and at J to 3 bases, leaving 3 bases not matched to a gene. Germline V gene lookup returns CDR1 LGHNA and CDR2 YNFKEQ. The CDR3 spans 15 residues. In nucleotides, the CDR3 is TGTGCCAGCAGCCATACTAGCGGGAAAACAGATACGCAGTATTTT. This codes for CASSHTSGKTDTQYF.

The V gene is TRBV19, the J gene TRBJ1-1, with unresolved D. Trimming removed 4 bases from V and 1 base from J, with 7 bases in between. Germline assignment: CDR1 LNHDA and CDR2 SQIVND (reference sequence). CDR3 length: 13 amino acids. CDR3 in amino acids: CASSTSENTEAFF. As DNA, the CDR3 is TGTGCCAGTAGTACCTCGGAGAACACTGAAGCTTTCTTT. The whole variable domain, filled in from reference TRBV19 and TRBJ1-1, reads DGGITQSPKYLFRKEGQNVTLSCEQNLNHDAMYWYRQDPGQGLRLIYYSQIVNDFQKGDIAEGYSVSREKKESFPLTVTSAQKNPTAFYLCASSTSENTEAFFGQGTRLTVV.

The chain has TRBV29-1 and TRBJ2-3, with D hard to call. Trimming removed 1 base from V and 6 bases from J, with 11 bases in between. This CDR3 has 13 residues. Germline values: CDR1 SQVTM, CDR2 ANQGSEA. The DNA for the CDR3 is TGCAGCGTTGAAGGGGTAGCTTTGGATACGCAGTATTTT. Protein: CSVEGVALDTQYF.

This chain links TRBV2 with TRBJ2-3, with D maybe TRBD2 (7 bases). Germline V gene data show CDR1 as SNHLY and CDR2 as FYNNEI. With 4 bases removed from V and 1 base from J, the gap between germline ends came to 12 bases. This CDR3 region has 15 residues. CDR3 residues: CASSGGLAGTDTQYF. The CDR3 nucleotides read TGTGCCAGCAGTGGGGGGCTAGCGGGCACAGATACGCAGTATTTT.